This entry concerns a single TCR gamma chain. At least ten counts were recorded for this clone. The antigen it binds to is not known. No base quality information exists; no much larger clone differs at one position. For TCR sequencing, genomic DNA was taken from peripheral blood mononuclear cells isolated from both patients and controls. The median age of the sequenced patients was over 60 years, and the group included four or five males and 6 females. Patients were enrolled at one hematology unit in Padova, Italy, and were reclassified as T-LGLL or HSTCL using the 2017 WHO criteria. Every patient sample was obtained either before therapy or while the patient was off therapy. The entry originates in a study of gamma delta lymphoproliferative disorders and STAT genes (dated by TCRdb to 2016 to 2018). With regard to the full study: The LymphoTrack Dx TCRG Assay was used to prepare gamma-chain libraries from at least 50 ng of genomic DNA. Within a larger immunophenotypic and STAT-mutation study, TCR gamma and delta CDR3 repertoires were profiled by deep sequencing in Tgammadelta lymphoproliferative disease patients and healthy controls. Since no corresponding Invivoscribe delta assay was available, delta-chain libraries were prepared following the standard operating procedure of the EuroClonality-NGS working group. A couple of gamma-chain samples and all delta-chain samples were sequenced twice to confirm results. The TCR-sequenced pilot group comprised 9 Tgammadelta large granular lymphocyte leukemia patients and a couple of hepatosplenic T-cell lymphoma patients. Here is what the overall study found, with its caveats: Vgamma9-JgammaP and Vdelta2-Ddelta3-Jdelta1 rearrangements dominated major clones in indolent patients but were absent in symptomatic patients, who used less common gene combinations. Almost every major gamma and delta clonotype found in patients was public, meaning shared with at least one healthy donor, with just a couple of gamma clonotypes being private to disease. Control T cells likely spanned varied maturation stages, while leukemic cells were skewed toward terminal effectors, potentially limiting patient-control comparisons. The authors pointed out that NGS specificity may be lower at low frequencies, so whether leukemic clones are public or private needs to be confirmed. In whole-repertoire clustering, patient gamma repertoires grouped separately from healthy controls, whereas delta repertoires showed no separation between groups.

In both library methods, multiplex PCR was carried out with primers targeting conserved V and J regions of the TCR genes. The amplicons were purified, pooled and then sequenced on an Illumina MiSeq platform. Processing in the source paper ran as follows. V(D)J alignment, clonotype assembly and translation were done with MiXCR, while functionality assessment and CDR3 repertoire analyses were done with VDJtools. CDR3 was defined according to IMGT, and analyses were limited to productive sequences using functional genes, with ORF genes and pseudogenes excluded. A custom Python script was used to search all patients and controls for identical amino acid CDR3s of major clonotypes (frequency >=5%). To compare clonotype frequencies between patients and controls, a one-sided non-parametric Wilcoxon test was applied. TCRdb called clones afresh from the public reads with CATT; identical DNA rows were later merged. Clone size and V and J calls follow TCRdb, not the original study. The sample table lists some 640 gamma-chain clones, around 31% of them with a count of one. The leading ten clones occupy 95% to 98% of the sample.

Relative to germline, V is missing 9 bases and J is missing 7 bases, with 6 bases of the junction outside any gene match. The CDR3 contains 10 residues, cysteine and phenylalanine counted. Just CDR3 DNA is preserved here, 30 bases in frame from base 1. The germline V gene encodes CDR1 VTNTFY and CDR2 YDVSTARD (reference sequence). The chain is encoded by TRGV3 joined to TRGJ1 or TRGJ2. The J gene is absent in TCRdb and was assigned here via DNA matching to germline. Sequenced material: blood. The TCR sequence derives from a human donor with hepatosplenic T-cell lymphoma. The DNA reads TGTGCCACCGTTTTGTATAAGAAACTCTTT. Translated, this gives CATVLYKKLF.